These 27 T cell receptor beta chains share one sample of origin, sequenced in a study of T cell clonotyping in hematopoietic cell transplantation. Using immunoSEQ multiplex PCR, the repertoire was profiled, and TCRdb retains in-frame clones only, with some absent. The table includes roughly 5,000 clones, about 95% detected once. The sequencing here drew on PBMCs, taken 180 days after allogeneic stem cell transplant. The receptors stem from a male patient between 60 and 69 years old who had an allogeneic stem cell transplant from a related donor, so the T cells may come from the graft donor. Some clones in this sample may be carry-over from other donors' samples.

As regards this clone: The junction does not match germline at one end; this may be a read error. The chain recombines TRBV5-6 with TRBJ2-5; D might be TRBD1 or TRBD2, each matching 5 bases. CDR1 is SGHDT and CDR2 is YYEEEE in the germline V gene. The CDR3 consists of 14 residues. The CDR3 sequence: CASTLPGALETQYF. The CDR3 nucleotides are TGTGCCAGCACCTTGCCCGGGGCCTTAGAGACCCAGTACTTC.

V gene TRBV4-3 combines with J gene TRBJ2-1, with a weak D call TRBD1 (6 bases). The germline V gene has CDR1 LGHNA and CDR2 YSLEER. V was cut by 1 base and J by 8 bases, with 9 bases left in between. This CDR3 contains 13 residues. The CDR3 region has the DNA TGCGCCAGCAGCCAAGCCCCAGGGGATGAGCAGTTCTTC. It specifies CASSQAPGDEQFF.

This chain uses TRBV7-2 with TRBJ2-5, with D unresolved. This CDR3 region has 11 residues. Germline values: CDR1 SGHTA, CDR2 FQGNSA. V lost 4 bases and J lost 5, with 5 bases in between. The CDR3 is CASSSMETQYF. CDR3 bases: TGTGCCAGCAGCTCGATGGAGACCCAGTACTTC.

The rearrangement links TRBV19 to TRBJ1-1; possible D gene TRBD1, 6 bases. V was shortened by 1 base and J by 11 bases, with 14 bases between the two germline ends. The germline CDR1 and CDR2 sequences are LNHDA and SQIVND (reference sequence). The length of the CDR3 is 13 residues. The CDR3 nucleotides read TGTGCCAGTAGTATAGGGACAGTTCCCAGGGCTTTCTTT. This gives the protein CASSIGTVPRAFF.

The V call is TRBV7-2, the J call TRBJ1-5, with no clear D. V lost 8 bases and J lost 2, with 7 bases in between. Germline V gene data show CDR1 as SGHTA and CDR2 as FQGNSA. CDR3 size: 12 residues. As DNA, the CDR3 is TGTGCCAGCCAGGAAGGCAATCAGCCCCAGCATTTT. This translates into CASQEGNQPQHF.

This chain links TRBV2 with TRBJ1-2; 10 positions agree with TRBD1. CDR3 length: 15 amino acids. The junction had 9 bases not matched to a gene; V was cut back by 8 bases and J by 3 bases. Germline values: CDR1 SNHLY, CDR2 FYNNEI. In DNA form, the CDR3 reads TGTGCCAGCGGGCCTTCGGGGACAGGGGACTATGGCTACACCTTC. Its protein is CASGPSGTGDYGYTF. The whole variable domain, filled in from reference TRBV2 and TRBJ1-2, reads EPEVTQTPSHQVTQMGQEVILRCVPISNHLYFYWYRQILGQKVEFLVSFYNNEISEKSEIFDDQFSVERPDGSNFTLKIRSTKLEDSAMYFCASGPSGTGDYGYTFGSGTRLTVV.

This chain joins TRBV5-8 and TRBJ2-5; D not resolved. This CDR3 contains 14 residues. Trimming took 0 bases from V and 0 from J, leaving 6 bases between them. Germline lookup yields CDR1 SGHTS and CDR2 YDEGEE. The CDR3 DNA reads TGTGCCAGCAGCTTGGGGTCCAACCAAGAGACCCAGTACTTC. Amino acid sequence: CASSLGSNQETQYF.

The chain links TRBV7-9 to TRBJ1-2; D unresolved. The germline gives CDR1 SEHNR, CDR2 FQNEAQ (reference sequence). V was pared by 4 bases and J by 4 bases, with 10 bases between. The CDR3 covers 13 residues. CDR3 sequence reads: CASSSGRAYGYTF. Written as DNA, the CDR3 is TGTGCCAGCAGCTCAGGTCGGGCCTATGGCTACACCTTC.

This sequence joins TRBV30 and TRBJ1-5, with a tentative D call TRBD1 (5 bases). CDR1 is GTSNPN and CDR2 is SVGIG in the germline V gene (reference sequence). The CDR3 runs 14 residues. V was clipped by 2 bases and J by 2 bases, with 10 bases between them. The CDR3 nucleotides read TGTGCCTGGAGTCCAGGGTTGGGCAATCAGCCCCAGCATTTT. Its translation is CAWSPGLGNQPQHF.

The rearrangement uses TRBV6-6 and TRBJ1-2; maybe TRBD1 (6 bases). Per the germline V gene, CDR1 is MNHNY and CDR2 is SVGAGI (reference sequence). The V gene lost 5 bases and the J gene lost 8 bases, with 15 bases spanning the gap. There are 13 residues in the CDR3. CDR3: CASSTQGYGGYTF. In nucleotides, the CDR3 is TGTGCCAGCAGTACGCAGGGGTATGGGGGCTACACCTTC.

CDR3 in amino acids: CASSSGDVGNQPQHF. Here the CDR3 DNA reads TGTGCCAGCAGTTCAGGAGACGTAGGGAATCAGCCCCAGCATTTT. J is TRBJ1-5 and V is TRBV28; D gene ambiguous. CDR1 is MDHEN, CDR2 SYDVKM, per germline. This CDR3 comprises 15 residues. Trimming cost V 4 bases and J 4 bases, with 14 bases left between them.

The V and J genes are TRBV15 and TRBJ2-5, with D possibly being TRBD2 (6 bases). V was trimmed by 3 bases and J by 1 base, leaving 15 bases between them. The germline V gene has CDR1 LNHNV and CDR2 YYDKDF (reference sequence). CDR3 length equals 16 residues. The CDR3, as DNA: TGTGCCACCAGCAGCCTGCCGGGACTTAGCCAAGAGACCCAGTACTTC. Translating gives CATSSLPGLSQETQYF.

The V and J genes are TRBV30 and TRBJ1-6; D is unresolved. V dropped 2 bases and J dropped 7 bases, with 9 bases sitting between them. From germline, CDR1 is GTSNPN and CDR2 SVGIG (reference sequence). The CDR3 extends over 13 amino acids. The CDR3 spells CAWSTTPNSPLHF. The CDR3 DNA reads TGTGCCTGGAGTACTACCCCCAATTCACCCCTCCACTTT.

The J gene is TRBJ1-1, the V gene TRBV28; D possibly corresponds to TRBD1 (5 bases). The CDR3 is 14 residues long. With 1 base removed from V and 10 bases from J, the gap between germline ends came to 16 bases. In germline, CDR1 is MDHEN, CDR2 SYDVKM. The CDR3 loop is CASSLLGDGRGAFF. In DNA, the CDR3 is TGTGCCAGCAGTTTATTAGGGGACGGGAGGGGAGCTTTCTTT.

V is TRBV11-2 and J is TRBJ2-5; possibly TRBD1 for D (5 bases). The germline V gene has CDR1 SGHAT and CDR2 FQNNGV. The V end was cut by 3 bases, the J end by 2 bases, with 10 bases between. The CDR3 runs to 14 residues. CDR3 in DNA: TGTGCCAGCAGCTTGACAGCACCACAAGAGACCCAGTACTTC. Translation gives CASSLTAPQETQYF.

The chain has TRBV6-1 and TRBJ1-5; D remains unclear. The germline V and J ends were trimmed by 2 bases and 6 bases, with 8 bases remaining between them. There are 13 residues in the CDR3. Germline V gene lookup returns CDR1 MNHNS and CDR2 SASEGT. The chain's CDR3 is CASSENRIQPQHF. The CDR3 coding sequence is TGTGCCAGCAGTGAAAACAGAATTCAGCCCCAGCATTTT.

The V call is TRBV2, the J call TRBJ2-1; D is unresolved. Germline V gene sequence: CDR1 SNHLY, CDR2 FYNNEI. The CDR3 runs to 16 residues. Trimming stripped 7 bases from V and 0 bases from J, with 16 bases between. This CDR3 is CASTTPLASSYNEQFF. CDR3 nucleotides: TGTGCCAGCACCACACCCCTTGCAAGCTCCTACAATGAGCAGTTCTTC.

The chain uses TRBV6-5 and TRBJ2-3, with D unclear. Per germline, CDR1 MNHEY and CDR2 SVGAGI. V was cut by 5 bases and J by 6 bases, with 12 bases left in between. This CDR3 spans 13 amino acids. The CDR3 loop reads CASSEDPRDTQYF. CDR3 DNA sequence: TGTGCCAGCAGTGAAGACCCACGGGATACGCAGTATTTT.

This clone was counted only a few times. V usage is TRBV4-1 and J usage is TRBJ2-7; D not certain. Germline loops: CDR1 MGHRA, CDR2 YSYEKL. V lost 0 bases, J lost 3 bases, and 6 bases lay in between. The CDR3 spans 13 residues. The DNA for the CDR3 is TGCGCCAGCAGCCAAGATCCAGACTACGAGCAGTACTTC. Its protein product is CASSQDPDYEQYF.

The chain couples TRBV30 to TRBJ1-1; D gene ambiguous. The V gene lost 6 bases and the J gene lost 2 bases, with 22 bases spanning the gap. From germline, CDR1 is GTSNPN and CDR2 SVGIG (reference sequence). The CDR3 has 16 amino acids. CDR3 region: CACNPLRRGSNTEAFF. CDR3 DNA sequence: TGTGCCTGTAACCCACTGAGGAGAGGGTCTAACACTGAAGCTTTCTTT.

The rearrangement uses TRBV27 and TRBJ2-3, with TRBD2 as a possible D gene (5 bases). This CDR3 region has 19 residues. Trimming took 7 bases from V and 0 from J, leaving 26 bases between them. CDR1 is MNHEY and CDR2 is SMNVEV in the germline V gene (reference sequence). CDR3 bases: TGTGCCAGCATCCCAGACGTATTTGGCGGGCTATCTAGCACAGATACGCAGTATTTT. This codes for CASIPDVFGGLSSTDTQYF.

V and J are TRBV19 and TRBJ1-2, with a tentative D call TRBD1 (5 bases). CDR3 length: 14 amino acids. The germline V gene encodes CDR1 LNHDA and CDR2 SQIVND (reference sequence). The V end lost 5 bases, the J end lost 4 bases, and 14 bases lay between the germline ends. This CDR3 reads CASSERGSPYGYTF. CDR3 DNA: TGTGCCAGTAGTGAGCGGGGGTCCCCCTATGGCTACACCTTC. The whole variable domain, filled in from reference TRBV19 and TRBJ1-2, reads DGGITQSPKYLFRKEGQNVTLSCEQNLNHDAMYWYRQDPGQGLRLIYYSQIVNDFQKGDIAEGYSVSREKKESFPLTVTSAQKNPTAFYLCASSERGSPYGYTFGSGTRLTVV.

V gene TRBV11-2 combines with J gene TRBJ1-5; D is ambiguous. Per the germline V gene, CDR1 is SGHAT and CDR2 is FQNNGV. The CDR3 spans 13 residues. Between the trimmed V and J ends, which lost 4 bases and 5 bases, there was a span of 9 bases. CDR3 in amino acids: CASSWMVDQPQHF. The CDR3 DNA is TGTGCCAGCAGCTGGATGGTGGATCAGCCCCAGCATTTT.

The chain combines TRBV7-3 with TRBJ2-3; no reliable D call. The CDR3 extends over 13 amino acids. Germline-derived CDR1 and CDR2 are SGHTA and FQGTGA. V was shortened by 3 bases and J by 2 bases, with 6 bases between the two germline ends. CDR3: CASSLDFTDTQYF. The DNA of the CDR3 is TGTGCCAGCAGCTTGGATTTCACAGATACGCAGTATTTT. Complete variable domain (other parts from reference TRBV7-3 and TRBJ2-3): GAGVSQTPSNKVTEKGKYVELRCDPISGHTALYWYRQSLGQGPEFLIYFQGTGAADDSGLPNDRFFAVRPEGSVSTLKIQRTERGDSAVYLCASSLDFTDTQYFGPGTRLTVL.

The gene calls are TRBV7-8 and TRBJ1-1; no clear D gene. V lost 7 bases, J lost 1 base, and 7 bases lay in between. The germline V gene has CDR1 SGHVS and CDR2 FQNEAQ. The CDR3 is 12 residues long. The CDR3 protein is CASIGQNTEAFF. For the CDR3, the DNA is TGTGCCAGCATCGGGCAGAACACTGAAGCTTTCTTT.

The genes are TRBV4-3 and TRBJ2-1; the D call may be TRBD1 or TRBD2 (5 bases each). The germline CDR1 and CDR2 sequences are LGHNA and YSLEER. The CDR3 length is 15 residues. V was cut by 2 bases and J by 8 bases, with 16 bases left in between. The CDR3 here is CASSQYQQVRDEQFF. The DNA of the CDR3 is TGCGCCAGCAGCCAATATCAACAGGTGAGGGATGAGCAGTTCTTC.

The V call is TRBV7-2, the J call TRBJ1-5; D gene unclear. Germline V gives CDR1 SGHTA, CDR2 FQGNSA. The length of the CDR3 is 15 residues. V lost 3 bases and J lost 5, with 14 bases in between. DNA for the CDR3: TGTGCCAGCAGCTTCCGTAGTGGGCCGGATCAGCCCCAGCATTTT. Protein: CASSFRSGPDQPQHF.